Only one count was recorded for the clone carrying this TCR beta chain. Antigen unknown. The data are from a study of CD8+CD57+ T cells in acquired aplastic anemia. Study information: Recorded DNA amounts for sorted CD4+ and CD8+ cells had an average of 3.2 ug.

Broader study findings: Patient and control CD8+ Simpson's diversity was not significantly different.

Germline values: CDR1 LNHDA, CDR2 SQIVND (reference sequence). Trimming took off 0 bases at V and 8 bases at J, with 10 bases between the two ends. This CDR3 contains 13 residues. Profiles of TCR beta VDJ and CDR3 were generated from a genomic DNA template. Each CDR3 protein is one row after TCRdb ran MiXCR on the reads. Here the sample spans approximately 130,000 distinct CDR3 sequences, 35% to 50% being singletons. This clonotype was sampled from a human donor in good health, serving as a control. The genes are TRBV19 and TRBJ1-2; D uncertain. Material: sorted CD4+, CD8+, or CD8+CD57+ T cells (not recorded which) from PBMCs. This CDR3 reads CASSIDGPGGYTF. CDR3 nucleotide sequence: TGTGCCAGTAGTATAGATGGGCCGGGGGGCTACACCTTC. Looking up the rest from reference TRBV19 and TRBJ1-2 gives the full variable domain: DGGITQSPKYLFRKEGQNVTLSCEQNLNHDAMYWYRQDPGQGLRLIYYSQIVNDFQKGDIAEGYSVSREKKESFPLTVTSAQKNPTAFYLCASSIDGPGGYTFGSGTRLTVV.